This TCR beta chain was observed in a study of blood T cell repertoires in COVID-19. Study in general: Both acute and convalescent COVID-19 samples were obtained from the United States, Italy and Spain.

Original processing notes: Nucleated cell counts were estimated from reference gene primer amplification. Only in-frame clones appear in the TCRdb table, and some are missing; sequencing was by immunoSEQ multiplex PCR. V and J calls and clone size are copied from that table; D and trimming were computed from the DNA. The table lists roughly 20,000 clones, about 89% of them singletons. This CDR3 region has 14 residues. The V end lost 3 bases, the J end lost 3 bases, and 11 bases lay between the germline ends. CDR1 is SGHAT, CDR2 FQNNGV, per germline. The specimen was peripheral blood. The TCR comes from a man in his 70s with active COVID-19. The chain employs TRBV11-2 and TRBJ1-1, with a weak D call TRBD1 (5 bases). CDR3 coding DNA: TGTGCCAGCAGCTTTGGACATAGAGACACTGAAGCTTTCTTT. This encodes CASSFGHRDTEAFF. Using reference TRBV11-2 and TRBJ1-1 for the parts outside the CDR3, the full variable domain is EAGVAQSPRYKIIEKRQSVAFWCNPISGHATLYWYQQILGQGPKLLIQFQNNGVVDDSQLPKDRFSAERLKGVDSTLKIQPAKLEDSAVYLCASSFGHRDTEAFFGQGTRLTVV.